This TCR beta chain comes out of a study of post-analysis software for immune sequencing data. Overall study results and limits: Four or five TRBV segments (TRBV5-6, TRBV5-1 and TRBV20-1 among them) occurred more frequently in patients than in controls.

The CDR3 consists of 16 residues. V lost 0 bases, J lost 8 bases, and 16 bases lay in between. CDR1 and CDR2 from the germline V gene are SGHTA and FQGNSA. The authors incorporated unique molecular identifiers into the TCR beta cDNA libraries. MiXCR was run by TCRdb on the PCR reads, yielding one entry per CDR3 protein. Of fewer than 600,000 distinct CDR3 sequences in the sample, roughly 45% were seen once. About this clonotype: Its antigen is not identified.

The chain recombines TRBV7-2 with TRBJ1-4; weak D call: TRBD1 (6 bases). The TCR sequence derives from a girl aged 10-17 years with multiple sclerosis. The sample taken for sequencing was blood. The CDR3 loop is CASSLAGRQGLEKLFF. The CDR3 region has the DNA TGTGCCAGCAGCTTAGCGGGTCGGCAGGGGTTGGAAAAACTGTTTTTT.